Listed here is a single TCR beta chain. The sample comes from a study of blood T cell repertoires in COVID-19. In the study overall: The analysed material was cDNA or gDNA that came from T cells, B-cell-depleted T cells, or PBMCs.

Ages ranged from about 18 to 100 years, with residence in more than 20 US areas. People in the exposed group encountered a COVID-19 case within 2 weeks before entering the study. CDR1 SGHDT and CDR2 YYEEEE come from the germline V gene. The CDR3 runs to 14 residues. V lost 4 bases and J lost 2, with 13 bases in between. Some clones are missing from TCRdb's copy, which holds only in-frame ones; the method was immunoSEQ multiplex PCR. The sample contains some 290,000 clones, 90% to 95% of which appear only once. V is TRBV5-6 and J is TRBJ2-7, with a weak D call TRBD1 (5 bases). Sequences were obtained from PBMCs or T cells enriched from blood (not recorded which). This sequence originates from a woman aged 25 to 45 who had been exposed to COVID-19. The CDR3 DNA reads TGTGCCAGCAGCATCATTGACAGCCCCTACGAGCAGTACTTC. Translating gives CASSIIDSPYEQYF.